The next 28 T cell receptor beta chains were all read from a single sample in a study of T cell responses to AZD1222 COVID-19 vaccine. Generated by immunoSEQ multiplex PCR, the TCRdb table keeps only in-frame clones and is missing some. The sample lists 150,000 to 190,000 clones; 90% were seen once. The source was peripheral blood, collected 28 days after the second AZD1222 dose. The source is an adult who received the AZD1222 COVID-19 vaccine.

The chain uses TRBV4-1 and TRBJ1-5; the match to TRBD1 covers 8 bases. Germline V gene sequence: CDR1 MGHRA, CDR2 YSYEKL. The CDR3 is made up of 19 amino acids. With 2 bases clipped from V and 1 base from J, the junction kept 13 bases outside the gene matches. CDR3 coding DNA: TGCGCCAGCAGCCAAAAAGGGGGGCTTGGACAGGGAAGCAATCAGCCCCAGCATTTT. Protein product: CASSQKGGLGQGSNQPQHF.

V and J are TRBV6-5 and TRBJ2-7, with 11 positions matching TRBD2. Trimming cost V 6 bases and J 3 bases; bases outside gene matches: 7. The CDR3 sequence is 15 residues long. The germline CDR1 and CDR2 sequences are MNHEY and SVGAGI. In DNA form, the CDR3 reads TGTGCCAGCAGGCCGGGACTAGCGGCCTACTACGAGCAGTACTTC. Translated: CASRPGLAAYYEQYF.

The rearrangement links TRBV21-1 to TRBJ2-3; the table gives TRBD2 as D, unverified against the DNA. TRBV21-1 is given as a pseudogene. The CDR3 length is 19 residues. The CDR3 coding sequence is TGTGCCAGCAGCAAAAGTAAGTTAGCGGGGGGGCAGGACACAGATACGCAGTATTTT. Translating it yields CASSKSKLAGGQDTDTQYF.

This clone has a single count. The rearrangement links TRBV25-1 to TRBJ2-2, with D possibly TRBD1 on 6 matching bases. The germline V gene encodes CDR1 MGHDK and CDR2 SYGVNS. This CDR3 comprises 15 residues. V was clipped by 3 bases and J by 6 bases, with 14 bases between them. The CDR3 loop reads CASSDFRDIAGELFF. The CDR3 nucleotides are TGTGCCAGCAGTGACTTCCGGGACATCGCCGGGGAGCTGTTTTTT.

This clone showed up just once. The gene calls are TRBV11-2 and TRBJ2-6; 8 nucleotides line up with TRBD1. The germline V gene encodes CDR1 SGHAT and CDR2 FQNNGV. Trimming took 3 bases from V and 1 from J; bases not matched to a gene: 8. This CDR3 has 18 residues. The CDR3 coding sequence is TGTGCCAGCAGCTTGGACAGGGTGGGGCTATCTGGGGCCAACGTCCTGACTTTC. Translation gives CASSLDRVGLSGANVLTF.

The J gene is TRBJ1-1, the V gene TRBV5-1; D possibly corresponds to TRBD1 (6 bases). Germline values: CDR1 SGHRS, CDR2 YFSETQ. Trimming took off 5 bases at V and 1 base at J, with 12 bases between the two ends. The CDR3 has 14 residues. In DNA form, the CDR3 reads TGCGCCAGCAGAGGGGGAACGGCGAACACTGAAGCTTTCTTT. As protein: CASRGGTANTEAFF. Using reference TRBV5-1 and TRBJ1-1 for the parts outside the CDR3, the full variable domain is KAGVTQTPRYLIKTRGQQVTLSCSPISGHRSVSWYQQTPGQGLQFLFEYFSETQRNKGNFPGRFSGRQFSNSRSEMNVSTLELGDSALYLCASRGGTANTEAFFGQGTRLTVV.

V gene TRBV7-9 combines with J gene TRBJ2-6; the match to TRBD1 covers 7 bases. The V gene end was trimmed by 4 bases and the J gene end by 2 bases; junction bases not matched to a gene: 11. The CDR3 runs 18 residues. Germline V CDR1 and CDR2: SEHNR, FQNEAQ (reference sequence). The CDR3 sequence: CASSSARQGVPGANVLTF. For the CDR3, the DNA is TGTGCCAGCAGCTCCGCGAGACAGGGAGTGCCTGGGGCCAACGTCCTGACTTTC.

The chain recombines TRBV11-3 with TRBJ2-1, with TRBD2 matching 8 bases. The CDR3 covers 15 residues. The trim removed 2 bases at V and 9 bases at J, leaving 9 bases unmatched. CDR1 and CDR2 from the germline V gene are SGHNT and YENEEA. The CDR3 sequence is CASSLLAGGLGEQFF. DNA for the CDR3: TGTGCCAGCAGCTTACTGGCGGGGGGATTGGGTGAGCAGTTCTTC.

In its sample, this clone was seen a few times. The chain couples TRBV7-2 to TRBJ1-2, with unresolved D. This CDR3 is 14 amino acids long. With 1 base removed from V and 2 bases from J, the gap between germline ends came to 8 bases. The germline CDR1 and CDR2 sequences are SGHTA and FQGNSA. CDR3 residues: CASSLVRENYGYTF. The CDR3 bases are TGTGCCAGCAGCTTAGTTCGGGAGAACTATGGCTACACCTTC.

The chain carries TRBV5-6 and TRBJ1-2, with D possibly being TRBD1 (5 bases). CDR3 length: 14 amino acids. Trimming shortened V by 1 base and J by 6 bases, and 13 bases separated the two germline ends. Germline CDR1 is SGHDT and CDR2 is YYEEEE. CDR3 region: CASSLMGRTHGYTF. CDR3 sequence (DNA): TGTGCCAGCAGCTTGATGGGGCGCACCCATGGCTACACCTTC. The full variable domain, its missing parts supplied by reference TRBV5-6 and TRBJ1-2, is DAGVTQSPTHLIKTRGQQVTLRCSPKSGHDTVSWYQQALGQGPQFIFQYYEEEERQRGNFPDRFSGHQFPNYSSELNVNALLLGDSALYLCASSLMGRTHGYTFGSGTRLTVV.

The chain uses TRBV3-1 (or the pseudogene TRBV3-2) and TRBJ2-7, with TRBD2 identical over 13 bases. There are 19 residues in the CDR3. Germline V gene sequence: CDR1 LGHDT, CDR2 YNNKEL (reference sequence). V was pared by 4 bases and J by 2 bases, with 14 bases of the junction left unmatched. The CDR3 sequence: CASSRTTSGGSQPPYEQYF. Here the CDR3 DNA reads TGTGCCAGCAGCCGCACGACTAGCGGGGGGTCTCAGCCCCCCTACGAGCAGTACTTC.

The rearrangement uses TRBV19 and TRBJ1-2; D is perhaps TRBD1 (5 bases). This CDR3 has 14 residues. Germline CDR1 is LNHDA and CDR2 is SQIVND (reference sequence). V was trimmed by 5 bases and J by 6 bases, leaving 16 bases between them. CDR3 in amino acids: CASSFPGGSDGYTF. The CDR3 region has the DNA TGTGCCAGTAGTTTTCCTGGGGGTTCGGATGGCTACACCTTC.

The table lists this clone with a few counts. The CDR3 sequence: CASSLRLTRPGNSPLHF. CDR3 bases: TGCGCCAGCAGCTTAAGGCTCACAAGGCCGGGTAATTCACCCCTCCACTTT. J is TRBJ1-6 and V is TRBV5-1; D gene uncertain. CDR1 and CDR2 (germline): SGHRS, YFSETQ. This CDR3 comprises 17 residues. Deletions cut 2 bases from V and 6 bases from J, with 18 bases between.

This rearrangement joins TRBV28 to TRBJ1-5; a possible D gene is TRBD1 (5 bases). Germline lookup yields CDR1 MDHEN and CDR2 SYDVKM. CDR3 length equals 15 residues. V lost 5 bases to trimming and J lost 4 bases, with 15 bases between them. The CDR3 coding sequence is TGTGCCAGCAGTCCCCCCGGAGGGGTAAATCAGCCCCAGCATTTT. It encodes CASSPPGGVNQPQHF.

This chain uses TRBV6-5 with TRBJ1-1; D is undetermined. The CDR3 is made up of 13 amino acids. V lost 4 bases to trimming and J lost 14 bases, with 20 bases between them. Germline V gives CDR1 MNHEY, CDR2 SVGAGI. The CDR3 DNA reads as TGTGCCAGCAGTTCCGACGGGTCGACGTCGAGGTTCTTT. Amino acid sequence: CASSSDGSTSRFF.

V and J are TRBV6-5 and TRBJ2-7; D perhaps matches TRBD2 (5 bases). The CDR3 is 15 residues long. V was cut by 7 bases and J by 1 base, with 17 bases left in between. Germline CDR1 MNHEY, CDR2 SVGAGI. CDR3 nucleotides: TGTGCCAGCACCCCGAGGCGGGCGACATCCTACGAGCAGTACTTC. This translates into CASTPRRATSYEQYF.

This clone was counted only a few times. The chain joins TRBV6-5 to TRBJ1-1; no clear D. Germline CDR1 is MNHEY and CDR2 is SVGAGI. The ends were cut back, 6 bases at V and 1 base at J, with 3 bases in the middle. The CDR3 has 11 residues. CDR3 coding DNA: TGTGCCAGCAGAGGGAACACTGAAGCTTTCTTT. It codes for CASRGNTEAFF.

This clone was detected only a few times. Other DNA sequences in the sample encode the same CDR3. The chain uses TRBV15 and TRBJ1-5; 7 nucleotides align to TRBD1. The CDR3 contains 15 residues. Looked up from germline, CDR1 is LNHNV and CDR2 is YYDKDF (reference sequence). J was trimmed by 5 bases and V by 0 bases; bases with no gene match: 4. The chain's CDR3 is CATSRDLGGDQPQHF. CDR3 sequence (DNA): TGTGCCACCAGCAGAGATCTAGGGGGCGATCAGCCCCAGCATTTT.

V gene TRBV5-8 combines with J gene TRBJ1-5; no clear D gene. Germline CDR1 SGHTS, CDR2 YDEGEE. This CDR3 has 15 amino acids. V lost 0 bases and J 0 bases, leaving 7 bases between the germline ends. CDR3 sequence: CASSLVAYSNQPQHF. DNA for the CDR3: TGTGCCAGCAGCTTGGTGGCATATAGCAATCAGCCCCAGCATTTT.

V is TRBV5-4 and J is TRBJ1-1, with a possible D match to TRBD1 (5 bases). The CDR3 loop spans 13 amino acids. Germline CDR1 SGHNT, CDR2 YYREEE (reference sequence). Trimming took off 4 bases at V and 1 base at J, with 8 bases between the two ends. DNA for the CDR3: TGTGCCAGCAGCCAGGGCCGGAACACTGAAGCTTTCTTT. Protein: CASSQGRNTEAFF.

This chain links TRBV30 with TRBJ1-4; 8 nucleotides line up with TRBD1. The V gene's germline CDR1 is GTSNPN and CDR2 SVGIG (reference sequence). Losses at the gene ends were 7 bases for V and 8 bases for J; bases not matched to a gene: 9. The CDR3 covers 13 residues. For the CDR3, the DNA is TGTGCCTCCCAGGGACAGGCACTAGAAAAACTGTTTTTT. It yields the protein CASQGQALEKLFF.

This sequence joins TRBV18 and TRBJ1-4; D is unresolved. V shed 3 bases and J shed 8 bases, with 10 bases lying between them. The CDR3 length is 13 residues. CDR1 and CDR2 (germline): KGHSH, LQKENI. As DNA, the CDR3 is TGTGCCAGCTCACCGTCGGGAAAGGAAAAACTGTTTTTT. As protein: CASSPSGKEKLFF.

V and J are TRBV2 and TRBJ1-5; D is unclear. V was pared by 3 bases and J by 7 bases, with 16 bases between. The CDR3 consists of 15 residues. The germline V gene encodes CDR1 SNHLY and CDR2 FYNNEI. CDR3 amino acids: CASSDGRNQWQPQHF. DNA of the CDR3: TGTGCCAGCAGTGACGGGCGAAATCAATGGCAGCCCCAGCATTTT.

The gene calls are TRBV3-1 (or the pseudogene TRBV3-2) and TRBJ2-1, with D unresolved. CDR1 LGHDT and CDR2 YNNKEL come from the germline V gene (reference sequence). This CDR3 contains 15 residues. V was shortened by 4 bases and J by 4 bases, with 14 bases between the two germline ends. The chain's CDR3 is CASSPRVGAYNEQFF. The CDR3 bases are TGTGCCAGCAGCCCTCGGGTAGGAGCTTACAATGAGCAGTTCTTC.

CDR3 nucleotides: TGTGCCAGCAGCGCCACGGGGGGGACAGGAGAGACCCAGTACTTC. It encodes CASSATGGTGETQYF. The rearrangement joins TRBV7-9 to TRBJ2-5; D may match TRBD1 or TRBD2 (8 bases each). The CDR3 runs 15 residues. V lost 5 bases and J 4 bases, leaving 17 bases between the germline ends. CDR1 and CDR2 from the germline V gene are SEHNR and FQNEAQ (reference sequence).

V usage is TRBV28 and J usage is TRBJ1-1, with TRBD1 identical over 7 bases. CDR1 is MDHEN, CDR2 SYDVKM, per germline. J gave up 1 base and V 6 bases, and 5 bases lay outside the gene matches. The CDR3 has 14 amino acids. CDR3 DNA sequence: TGTGCCAGCAGCCGAGGGGGCTGGAACACTGAAGCTTTCTTT. It is translated as CASSRGGWNTEAFF.

The chain couples TRBV5-5 to TRBJ1-3, with D unclear. Germline loops: CDR1 SGHKS, CDR2 YYEKEE (reference sequence). The V end lost 4 bases, the J end lost 4 bases, and 9 bases lay between the germline ends. There are 13 residues in the CDR3. The chain's CDR3 is CASSGRGGNTIYF. CDR3 sequence (DNA): TGTGCCAGCAGCGGTCGAGGAGGAAACACCATATATTTT. Filled out from reference TRBV5-5 and TRBJ1-3, the complete variable domain reads DAGVTQSPTHLIKTRGQQVTLRCSPISGHKSVSWYQQVLGQGPQFIFQYYEKEERGRGNFPDRFSARQFPNYSSELNVNALLLGDSALYLCASSGRGGNTIYFGEGSWLTVV.

V is TRBV3-1 (or the pseudogene TRBV3-2) and J is TRBJ2-1; no clear D gene. The CDR3 sequence is 12 residues long. V was cut by 4 bases and J by 4 bases, with 5 bases left in between. Germline values: CDR1 LGHDT, CDR2 YNNKEL (reference sequence). Written as DNA, the CDR3 is TGTGCCAGCAGCCTACTGTACAATGAGCAGTTCTTC. Encoded protein: CASSLLYNEQFF.